This T cell receptor beta chain was captured by sequencing in a study of vaccination and CD4 T cells after COVID-19. Across the study: Two of the convalescents were Hispanic, and the group consisted of six males and four females.

Whole-study findings and limits: Median reactive clonotypes, those recognizing SARS-CoV-2, rose from 21 to 38, not significantly.

This clonotype has a handful of counts. As yet, its antigen is unknown. The CDR3 extends over 14 amino acids. Germline values: CDR1 SGHTA, CDR2 FQGNSA. Trimming stripped 2 bases from V and 5 bases from J, with 11 bases between. Sequenced with the Oncomine TCR Beta short-read assay was DNA taken from cultured CD4+ T cells. TCRdb reprocessed the PCR reads via MiXCR and lists one record per CDR3 protein. The sample yields about 17,000 distinct CDR3 sequences, roughly 45% seen once. Treatment in this sample: approximately 9-day PBMC culture with coronavirus spike peptide pools or control peptides (ViraFEST assay). Convalescent patients tested SARS-CoV-2 PCR positive from March to December 2020, before Alpha, Beta and Delta emerged.

The source material was CD4+ T cells from blood, cultured in vitro, sampled before SARS-CoV-2 vaccination. This receptor was taken from a human donor who had recovered from COVID-19. The chain combines TRBV7-2 with TRBJ2-3; D is ambiguous. CDR3 protein: CASSLLRAGDTQYF. As DNA, the CDR3 is TGTGCCAGCAGCTTATTAAGGGCAGGAGATACGCAGTATTTT. Full variable domain (rest looked up from reference TRBV7-2 and TRBJ2-3): GAGVSQSPSNKVTEKGKDVELRCDPISGHTALYWYRQSLGQGLEFLIYFQGNSAPDKSGLPSDRFSAERTGGSVSTLTIQRTQQEDSAVYLCASSLLRAGDTQYFGPGTRLTVL.